This TCR beta chain comes out of a study of shared clonotypes between healthy human individuals. At deep level, the assay was performed. Using immunoSEQ multiplex PCR, the repertoire was profiled, and TCRdb retains in-frame clones only, with some absent. Of a few million clones in the sample, around nine tenths were seen once. Into CD45RA+ naive and CD45RA-negative memory subsets, the CD4+ cells were split. This clone has more than one count but fewer than ten. The CDR3 contains 15 residues. Germline values: CDR1 SGHRS, CDR2 YFSETQ. V was shortened by 0 bases and J by 7 bases, with 16 bases between the two germline ends.

The chain links TRBV5-1 to TRBJ1-2; D is uncertain. The sequence derives from a young man in good health. Sample: naive CD4+ T cells sorted from blood. Stated subset: CD45RA+ positively selected. The CDR3 sequence: CASSLEADIYTGYTF. DNA for the CDR3: TGCGCCAGCAGCTTGGAGGCGGATATCTACACTGGCTACACCTTC.